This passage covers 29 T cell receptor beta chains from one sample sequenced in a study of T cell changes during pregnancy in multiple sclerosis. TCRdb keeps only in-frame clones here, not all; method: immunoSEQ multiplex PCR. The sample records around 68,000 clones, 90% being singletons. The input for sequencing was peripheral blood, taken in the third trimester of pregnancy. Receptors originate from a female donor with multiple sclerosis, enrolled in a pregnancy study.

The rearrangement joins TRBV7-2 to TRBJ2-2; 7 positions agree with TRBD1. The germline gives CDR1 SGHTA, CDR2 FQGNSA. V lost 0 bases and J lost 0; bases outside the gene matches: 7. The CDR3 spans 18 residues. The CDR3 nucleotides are TGTGCCAGCAGCTTAGCGCTGGACAGGATCGCGAACACCGGGGAGCTGTTTTTT. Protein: CASSLALDRIANTGELFF.

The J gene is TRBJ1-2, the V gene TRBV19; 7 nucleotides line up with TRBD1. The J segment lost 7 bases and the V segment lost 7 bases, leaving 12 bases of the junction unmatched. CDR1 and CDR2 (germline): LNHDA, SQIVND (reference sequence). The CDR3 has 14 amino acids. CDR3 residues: CASNTQGGGLGYTF. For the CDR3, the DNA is TGTGCCAGTAACACCCAGGGGGGCGGTCTTGGCTACACCTTC.

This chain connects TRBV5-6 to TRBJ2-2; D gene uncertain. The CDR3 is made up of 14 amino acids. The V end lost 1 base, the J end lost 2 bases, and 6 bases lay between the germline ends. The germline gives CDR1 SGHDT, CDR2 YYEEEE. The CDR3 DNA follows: TGTGCCAGCAGCTTGCTGTATAACACCGGGGAGCTGTTTTTT. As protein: CASSLLYNTGELFF.

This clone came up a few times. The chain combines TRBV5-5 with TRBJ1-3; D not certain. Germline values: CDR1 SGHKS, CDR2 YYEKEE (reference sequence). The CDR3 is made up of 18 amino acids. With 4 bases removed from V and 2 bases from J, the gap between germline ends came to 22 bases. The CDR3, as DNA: TGTGCCAGCAGCCCGACTGGCGGGCACAAAGTCCCTGGAAACACCATATATTTT. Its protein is CASSPTGGHKVPGNTIYF.

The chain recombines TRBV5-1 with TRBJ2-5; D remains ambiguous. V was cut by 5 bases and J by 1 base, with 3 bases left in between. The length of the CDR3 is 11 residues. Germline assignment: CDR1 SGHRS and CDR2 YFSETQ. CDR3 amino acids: CASRSQETQYF. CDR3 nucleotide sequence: TGCGCCAGCAGGAGCCAAGAGACCCAGTACTTC.

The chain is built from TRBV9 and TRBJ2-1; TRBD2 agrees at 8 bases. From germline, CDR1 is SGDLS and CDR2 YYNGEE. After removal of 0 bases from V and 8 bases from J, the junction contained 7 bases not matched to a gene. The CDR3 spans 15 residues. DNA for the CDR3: TGTGCCAGCAGCGTAGCGAGCGGGAGCGGCGATGAGCAGTTCTTC. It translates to CASSVASGSGDEQFF.

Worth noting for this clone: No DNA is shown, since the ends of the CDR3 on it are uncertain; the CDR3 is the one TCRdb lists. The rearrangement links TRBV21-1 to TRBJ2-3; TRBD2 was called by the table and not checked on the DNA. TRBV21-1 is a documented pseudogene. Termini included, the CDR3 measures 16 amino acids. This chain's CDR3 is CASSSWGGGATDTQYF.

The CDR3 nucleotides are TGTGCCAGCAGCTCGTTATTAGGGGGCAGTCCGTCTGGGGCCAACGTCCTGACTTTC. It is translated as CASSSLLGGSPSGANVLTF. The chain joins TRBV4-2 to TRBJ2-6; 7 positions agree with TRBD1. This CDR3 comprises 19 residues. Germline V gives CDR1 LGHNA, CDR2 YNFKEQ. Trimming took 5 bases from V and 1 from J; bases not matched to a gene: 14.

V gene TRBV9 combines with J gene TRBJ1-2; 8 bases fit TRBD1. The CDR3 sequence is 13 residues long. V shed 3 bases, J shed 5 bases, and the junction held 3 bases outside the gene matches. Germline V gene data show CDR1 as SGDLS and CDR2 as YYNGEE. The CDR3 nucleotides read TGTGCCAGCAGCGGTCACAGGGGGTATGGCTACACCTTC. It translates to CASSGHRGYGYTF.

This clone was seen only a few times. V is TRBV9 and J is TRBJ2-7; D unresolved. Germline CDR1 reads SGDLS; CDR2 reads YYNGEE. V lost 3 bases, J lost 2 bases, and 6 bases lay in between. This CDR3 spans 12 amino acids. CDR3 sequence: CASSAPTYEQYF. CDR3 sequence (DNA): TGTGCCAGCAGCGCCCCTACCTACGAGCAGTACTTC. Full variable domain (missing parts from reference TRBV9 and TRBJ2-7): DSGVTQTPKHLITATGQRVTLRCSPRSGDLSVYWYQQSLDQGLQFLIQYYNGEERAKGNILERFSAQQFPDLHSELNLSSLELGDSALYFCASSAPTYEQYFGPGTRLTVT.

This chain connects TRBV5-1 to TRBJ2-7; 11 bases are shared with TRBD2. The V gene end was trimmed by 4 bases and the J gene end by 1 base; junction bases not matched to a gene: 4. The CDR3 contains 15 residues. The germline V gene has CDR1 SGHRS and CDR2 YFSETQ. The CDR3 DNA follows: TGCGCCAGCAGCATGACTAGCGGGGAATCCTACGAGCAGTACTTC. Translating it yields CASSMTSGESYEQYF.

CDR3 coding DNA: TGTGCCAGCAGCTCTCAGGCTTCTTCGGAGACCCAGTACTTC. It yields the protein CASSSQASSETQYF. The V call is TRBV7-6, the J call TRBJ2-5; D unresolved. CDR3 length: 14 amino acids. Germline CDR1 is SGHVS and CDR2 is FNYEAQ. Trimming took 4 bases from V and 5 from J, leaving 14 bases between them.

The CDR3, as DNA: TGTGCCAGCAGCCAAGATAGGGGGGGCGTGTACAATGAGCAGTTCTTC. Protein: CASSQDRGGVYNEQFF. The chain links TRBV4-2 to TRBJ2-1; a weak D match, TRBD2 (7 bases). The CDR3 has 16 residues. V was pared by 0 bases and J by 4 bases, with 13 bases between. Germline V gene lookup returns CDR1 LGHNA and CDR2 YNFKEQ.

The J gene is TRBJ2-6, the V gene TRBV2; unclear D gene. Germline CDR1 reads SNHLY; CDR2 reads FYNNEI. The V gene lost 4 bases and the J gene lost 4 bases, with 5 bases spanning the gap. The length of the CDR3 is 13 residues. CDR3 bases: TGTGCCAGCAGTGCATCCGGGGCCAACGTCCTGACTTTC. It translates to CASSASGANVLTF.

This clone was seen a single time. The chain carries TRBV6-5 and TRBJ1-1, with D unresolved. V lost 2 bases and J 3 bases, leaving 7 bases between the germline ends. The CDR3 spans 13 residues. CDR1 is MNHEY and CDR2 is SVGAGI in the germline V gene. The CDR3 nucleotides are TGTGCCAGCAGTTACCTCAGTGACACTGAAGCTTTCTTT. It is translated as CASSYLSDTEAFF.

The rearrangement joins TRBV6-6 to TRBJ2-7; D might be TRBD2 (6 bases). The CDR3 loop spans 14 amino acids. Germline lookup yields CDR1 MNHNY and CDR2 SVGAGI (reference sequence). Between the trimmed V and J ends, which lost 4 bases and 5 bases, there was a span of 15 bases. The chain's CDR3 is CASSSREEKNEQYF. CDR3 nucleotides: TGTGCCAGCAGTTCCAGGGAGGAAAAAAACGAGCAGTACTTC.

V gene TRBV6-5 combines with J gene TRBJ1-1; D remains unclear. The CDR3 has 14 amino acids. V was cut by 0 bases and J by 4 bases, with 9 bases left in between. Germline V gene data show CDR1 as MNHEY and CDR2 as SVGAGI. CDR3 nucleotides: TGTGCCAGCAGTTACTCAGCTATTGGCACTGAAGCTTTCTTT. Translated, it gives CASSYSAIGTEAFF.

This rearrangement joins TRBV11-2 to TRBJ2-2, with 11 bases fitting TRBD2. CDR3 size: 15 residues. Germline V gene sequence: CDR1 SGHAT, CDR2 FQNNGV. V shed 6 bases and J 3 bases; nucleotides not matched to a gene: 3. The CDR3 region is CASRSGLADTGELFF. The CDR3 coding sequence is TGTGCCAGCAGGTCGGGACTAGCGGACACCGGGGAGCTGTTTTTT.

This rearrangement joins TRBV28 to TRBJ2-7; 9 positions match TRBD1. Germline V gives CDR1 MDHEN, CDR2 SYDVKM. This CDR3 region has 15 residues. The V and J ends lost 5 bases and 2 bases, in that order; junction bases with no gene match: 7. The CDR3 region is CASSTPGTGTYEQYF. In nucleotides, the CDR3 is TGTGCCAGCAGTACCCCCGGGACAGGGACCTACGAGCAGTACTTC. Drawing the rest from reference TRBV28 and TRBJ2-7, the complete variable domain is DVKVTQSSRYLVKRTGEKVFLECVQDMDHENMFWYRQDPGLGLRLIYFSYDVKMKEKGDIPEGYSVSREKKERFSLILESASTNQTSMYLCASSTPGTGTYEQYFGPGTRLTVT.

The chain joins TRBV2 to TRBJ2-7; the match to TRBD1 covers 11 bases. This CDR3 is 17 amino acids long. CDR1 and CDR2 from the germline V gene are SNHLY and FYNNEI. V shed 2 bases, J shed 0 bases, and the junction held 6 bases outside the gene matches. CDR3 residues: CASSERTGTGGSYEQYF. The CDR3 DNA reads TGTGCCAGCAGTGAAAGGACGGGGACAGGGGGCTCCTACGAGCAGTACTTC.

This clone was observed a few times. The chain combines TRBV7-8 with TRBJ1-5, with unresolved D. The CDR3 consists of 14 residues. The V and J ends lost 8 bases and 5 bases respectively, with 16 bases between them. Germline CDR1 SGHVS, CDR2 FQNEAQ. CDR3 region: CASAGRTLDQPQHF. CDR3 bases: TGTGCCAGCGCTGGGAGGACGTTAGATCAGCCCCAGCATTTT.

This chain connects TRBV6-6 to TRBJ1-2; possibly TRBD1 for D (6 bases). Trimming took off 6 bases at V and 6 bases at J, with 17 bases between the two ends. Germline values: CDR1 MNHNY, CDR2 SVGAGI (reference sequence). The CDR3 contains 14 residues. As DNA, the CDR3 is TGTGCCAGCAGGCGAACCAGGGGTGAAAATGGCTACACCTTC. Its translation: CASRRTRGENGYTF.

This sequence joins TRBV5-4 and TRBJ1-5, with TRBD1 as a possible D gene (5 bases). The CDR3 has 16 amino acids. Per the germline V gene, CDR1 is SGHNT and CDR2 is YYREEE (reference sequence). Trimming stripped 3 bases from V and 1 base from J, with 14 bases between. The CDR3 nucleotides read TGTGCCAGCAGCTCGGGGGGGGTAGGAAGCAATCAGCCCCAGCATTTT. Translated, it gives CASSSGGVGSNQPQHF.

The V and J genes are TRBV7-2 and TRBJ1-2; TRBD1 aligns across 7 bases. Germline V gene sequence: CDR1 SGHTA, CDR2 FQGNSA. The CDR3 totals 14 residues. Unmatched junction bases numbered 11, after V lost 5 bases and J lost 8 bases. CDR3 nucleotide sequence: TGTGCCAGCAGCATGGGGACAGATCTATGGGGCTACACCTTC. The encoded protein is CASSMGTDLWGYTF.

CDR3: CASSYAGFHTGELFF. The CDR3 DNA reads TGTGCCAGCAGTTACGCGGGATTCCACACCGGGGAGCTGTTTTTT. V usage is TRBV6-5 and J usage is TRBJ2-2; D may be TRBD2 (6 bases). V shed 2 bases and J shed 3 bases, with 10 bases lying between them. The CDR3 totals 15 residues. Germline V lookup: CDR1 MNHEY, CDR2 SVGAGI.

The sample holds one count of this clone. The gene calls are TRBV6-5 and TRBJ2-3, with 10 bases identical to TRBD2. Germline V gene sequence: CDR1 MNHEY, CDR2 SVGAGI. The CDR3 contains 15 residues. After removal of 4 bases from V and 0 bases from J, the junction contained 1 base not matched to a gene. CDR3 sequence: CASSSTSGSTDTQYF. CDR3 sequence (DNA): TGTGCCAGCAGTTCGACTAGCGGGAGCACAGATACGCAGTATTTT.

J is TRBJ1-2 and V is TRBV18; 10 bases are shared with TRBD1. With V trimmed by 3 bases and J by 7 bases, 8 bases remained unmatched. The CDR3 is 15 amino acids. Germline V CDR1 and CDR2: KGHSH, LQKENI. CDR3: CASSPGQGEIGGYTF. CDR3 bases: TGTGCCAGCTCACCTGGACAGGGGGAGATCGGTGGCTACACCTTC.

The CDR3 here is CASSQETLRGTYEQYF. In DNA, the CDR3 is TGTGCCAGCAGCCAAGAAACTCTCCGGGGGACCTACGAGCAGTACTTC. The J gene is TRBJ2-7, the V gene TRBV14, with D possibly matching TRBD2 (6 bases). The V end was cut by 0 bases, the J end by 2 bases, with 14 bases between. The germline V gene has CDR1 SGHDN and CDR2 FVKESK. This CDR3 is 16 amino acids long.

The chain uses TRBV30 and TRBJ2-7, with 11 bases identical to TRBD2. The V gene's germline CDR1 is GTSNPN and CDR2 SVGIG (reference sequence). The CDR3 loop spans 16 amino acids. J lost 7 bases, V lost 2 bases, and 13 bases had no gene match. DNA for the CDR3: TGTGCCTGGAGTTCCCCTTTAGCGGGAGGGACGGATGAGCAGTACTTC. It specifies CAWSSPLAGGTDEQYF.